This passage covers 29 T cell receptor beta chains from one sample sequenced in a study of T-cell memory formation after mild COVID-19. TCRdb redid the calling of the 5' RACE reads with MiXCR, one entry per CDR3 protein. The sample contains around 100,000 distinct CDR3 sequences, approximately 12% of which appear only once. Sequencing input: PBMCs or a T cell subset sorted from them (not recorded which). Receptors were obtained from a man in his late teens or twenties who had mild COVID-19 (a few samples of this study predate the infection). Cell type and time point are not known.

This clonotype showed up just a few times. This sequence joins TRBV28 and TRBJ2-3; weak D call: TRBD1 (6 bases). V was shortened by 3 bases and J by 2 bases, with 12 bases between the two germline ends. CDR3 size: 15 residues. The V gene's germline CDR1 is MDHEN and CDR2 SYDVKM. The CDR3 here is CASSLGQGNTDTQYF. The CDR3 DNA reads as TGTGCCAGCAGTTTGGGGCAGGGGAACACAGATACGCAGTATTTT.

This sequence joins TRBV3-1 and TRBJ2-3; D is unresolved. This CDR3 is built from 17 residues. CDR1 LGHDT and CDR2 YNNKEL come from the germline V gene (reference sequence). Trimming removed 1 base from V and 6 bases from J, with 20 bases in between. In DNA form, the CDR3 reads TGTGCCAGCAGCCAAGGTTATTTGGACGGGTCCTCGGATACGCAGTATTTT. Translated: CASSQGYLDGSSDTQYF.

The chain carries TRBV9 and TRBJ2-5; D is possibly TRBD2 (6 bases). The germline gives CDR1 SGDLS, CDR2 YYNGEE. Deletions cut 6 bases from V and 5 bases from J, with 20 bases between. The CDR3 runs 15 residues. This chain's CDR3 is CASTPFGGAGETQYF. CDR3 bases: TGTGCCAGCACCCCCTTCGGCGGGGCCGGGGAGACCCAGTACTTC.

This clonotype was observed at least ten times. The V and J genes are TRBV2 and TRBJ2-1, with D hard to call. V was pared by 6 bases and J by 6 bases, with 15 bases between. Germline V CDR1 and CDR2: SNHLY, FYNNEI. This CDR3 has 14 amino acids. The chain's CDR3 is CASRTEPGGNEQFF. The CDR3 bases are TGTGCCAGCAGGACGGAGCCCGGCGGCAATGAGCAGTTCTTC.

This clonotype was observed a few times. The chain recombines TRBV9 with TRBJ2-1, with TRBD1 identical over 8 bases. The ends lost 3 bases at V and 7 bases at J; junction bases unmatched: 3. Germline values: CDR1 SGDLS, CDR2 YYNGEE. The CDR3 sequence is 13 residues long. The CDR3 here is CASSGDRWNEQFF. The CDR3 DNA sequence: TGTGCCAGCAGCGGGGACAGGTGGAATGAGCAGTTCTTC.

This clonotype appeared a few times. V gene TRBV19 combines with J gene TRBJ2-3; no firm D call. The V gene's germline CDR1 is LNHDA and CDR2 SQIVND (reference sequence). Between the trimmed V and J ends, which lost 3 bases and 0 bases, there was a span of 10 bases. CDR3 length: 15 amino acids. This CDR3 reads CASSIGVGSTDTQYF. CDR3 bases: TGTGCCAGTAGTATCGGCGTGGGAAGCACAGATACGCAGTATTTT.

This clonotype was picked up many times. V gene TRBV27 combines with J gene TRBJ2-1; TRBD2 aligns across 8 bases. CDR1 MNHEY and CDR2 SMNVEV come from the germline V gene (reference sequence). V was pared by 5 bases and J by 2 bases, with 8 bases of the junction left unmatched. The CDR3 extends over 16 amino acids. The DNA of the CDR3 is TGTGCCAGCAGTCTCACGGGGGGGCATACCTACAATGAGCAGTTCTTC. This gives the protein CASSLTGGHTYNEQFF.

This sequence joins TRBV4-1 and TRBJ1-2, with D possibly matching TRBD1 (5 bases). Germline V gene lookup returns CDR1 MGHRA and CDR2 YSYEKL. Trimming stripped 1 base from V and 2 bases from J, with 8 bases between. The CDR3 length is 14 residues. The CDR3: CASSQAGRNYGYTF. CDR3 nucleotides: TGCGCCAGCAGCCAAGCGGGACGGAACTATGGCTACACCTTC.

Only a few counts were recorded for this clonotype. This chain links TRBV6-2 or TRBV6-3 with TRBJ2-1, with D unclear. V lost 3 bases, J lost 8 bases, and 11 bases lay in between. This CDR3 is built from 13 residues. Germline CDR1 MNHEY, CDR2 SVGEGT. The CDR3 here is CASSYHRYDEQFF. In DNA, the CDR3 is TGTGCCAGCAGTTATCACAGATACGATGAGCAGTTCTTC.

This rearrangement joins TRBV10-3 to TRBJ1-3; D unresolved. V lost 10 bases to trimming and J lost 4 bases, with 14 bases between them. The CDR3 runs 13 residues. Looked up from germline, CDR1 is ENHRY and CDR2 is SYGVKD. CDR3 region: CATLPDNGNTIYF. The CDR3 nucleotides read TGTGCCACCCTCCCGGATAACGGAAACACCATATATTTT.

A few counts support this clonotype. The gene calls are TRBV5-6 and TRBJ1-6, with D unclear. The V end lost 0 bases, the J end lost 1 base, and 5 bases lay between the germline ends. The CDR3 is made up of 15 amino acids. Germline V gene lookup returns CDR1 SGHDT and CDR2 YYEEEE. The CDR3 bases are TGTGCCAGCAGCTTGGGGGGTTCCTATAATTCACCCCTCCACTTT. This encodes CASSLGGSYNSPLHF.

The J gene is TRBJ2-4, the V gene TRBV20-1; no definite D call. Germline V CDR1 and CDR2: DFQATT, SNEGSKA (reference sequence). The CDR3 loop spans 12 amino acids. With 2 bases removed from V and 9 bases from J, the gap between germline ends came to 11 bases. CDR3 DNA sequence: TGCAGTGCTAGAAATGTGGACGGCATTCAGTACTTC. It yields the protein CSARNVDGIQYF.

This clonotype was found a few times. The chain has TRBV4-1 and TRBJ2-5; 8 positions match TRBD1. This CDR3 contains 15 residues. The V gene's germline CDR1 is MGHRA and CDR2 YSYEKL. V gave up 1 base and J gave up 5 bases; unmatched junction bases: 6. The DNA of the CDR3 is TGCGCCAGCAGCCAAGGGACAGGGTTGACGGAGACCCAGTACTTC. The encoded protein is CASSQGTGLTETQYF.

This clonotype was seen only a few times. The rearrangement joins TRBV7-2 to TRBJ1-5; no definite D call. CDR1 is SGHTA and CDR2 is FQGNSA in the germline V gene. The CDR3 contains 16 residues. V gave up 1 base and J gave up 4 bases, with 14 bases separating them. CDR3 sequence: CASSLGGGAGNQPQHF. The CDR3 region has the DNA TGTGCCAGCAGCTTAGGAGGTGGCGCGGGAAATCAGCCCCAGCATTTT.

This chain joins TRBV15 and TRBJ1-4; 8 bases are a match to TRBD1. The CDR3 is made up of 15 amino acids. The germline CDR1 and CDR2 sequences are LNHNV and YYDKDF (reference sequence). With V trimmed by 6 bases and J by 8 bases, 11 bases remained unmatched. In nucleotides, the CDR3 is TGTGCCACCAGATTCCTTGACAGGGGTGAGGAAAAACTGTTTTTT. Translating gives CATRFLDRGEEKLFF.

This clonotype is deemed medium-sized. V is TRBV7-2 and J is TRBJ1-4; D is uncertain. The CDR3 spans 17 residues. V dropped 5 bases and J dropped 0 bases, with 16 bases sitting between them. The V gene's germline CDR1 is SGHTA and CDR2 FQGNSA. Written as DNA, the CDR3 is TGTGCCAGCAGCCCCGGCGGAGGGCGTGCAACTAATGAAAAACTGTTTTTT. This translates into CASSPGGGRATNEKLFF.

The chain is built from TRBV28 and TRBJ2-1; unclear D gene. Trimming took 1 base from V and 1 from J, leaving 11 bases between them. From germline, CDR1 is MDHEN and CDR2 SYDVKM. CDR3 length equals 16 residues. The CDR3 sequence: CASSLFVRRSYNEQFF. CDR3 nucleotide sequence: TGTGCCAGCAGTTTATTCGTCAGGCGGTCCTACAATGAGCAGTTCTTC.

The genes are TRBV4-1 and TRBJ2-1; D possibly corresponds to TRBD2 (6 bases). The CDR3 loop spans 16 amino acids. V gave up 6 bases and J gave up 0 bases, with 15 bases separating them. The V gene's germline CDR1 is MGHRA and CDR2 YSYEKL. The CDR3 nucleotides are TGCGCCAGCAGGGGGGTGGGGGGATCCTCCTACAATGAGCAGTTCTTC. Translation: CASRGVGGSSYNEQFF.

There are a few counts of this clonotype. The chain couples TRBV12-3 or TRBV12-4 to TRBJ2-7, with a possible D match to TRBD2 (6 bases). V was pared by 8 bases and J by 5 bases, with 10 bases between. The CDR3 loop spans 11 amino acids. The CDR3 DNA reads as TGTGCCAGCGGTGCGGGACACGAGCAGTACTTC. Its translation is CASGAGHEQYF.

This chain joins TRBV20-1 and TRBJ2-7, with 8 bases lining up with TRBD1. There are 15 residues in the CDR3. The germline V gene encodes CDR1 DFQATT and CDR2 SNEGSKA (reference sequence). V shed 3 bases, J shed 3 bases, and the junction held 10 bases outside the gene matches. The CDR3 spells CSASYEGTGIYEQYV. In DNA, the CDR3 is TGCAGTGCTAGTTACGAGGGGACAGGAATCTACGAGCAGTACGTC.

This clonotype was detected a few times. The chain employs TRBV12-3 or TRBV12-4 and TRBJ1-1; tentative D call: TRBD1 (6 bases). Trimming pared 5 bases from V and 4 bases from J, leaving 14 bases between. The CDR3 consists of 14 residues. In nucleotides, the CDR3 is TGTGCCAGCAGTGTGTTCGGGGGCAGCACTGAAGCTTTCTTT. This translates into CASSVFGGSTEAFF.

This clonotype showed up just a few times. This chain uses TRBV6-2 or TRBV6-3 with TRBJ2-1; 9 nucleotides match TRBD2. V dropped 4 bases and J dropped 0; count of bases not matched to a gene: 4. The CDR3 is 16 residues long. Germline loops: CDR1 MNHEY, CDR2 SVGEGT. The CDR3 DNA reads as TGTGCCAGCAGTTCGTTAGCGGGGGTCTCCTACAATGAGCAGTTCTTC. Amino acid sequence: CASSSLAGVSYNEQFF.

CDR3 sequence (DNA): TGTGCCAGCGGACTTTGGGGGGAAGCTTTCTTT. It translates to CASGLWGEAFF. The chain carries TRBV27 and TRBJ1-1, with a weak D call TRBD1 (5 bases). CDR1 MNHEY and CDR2 SMNVEV come from the germline V gene (reference sequence). Trimming removed 8 bases at V and 8 bases at J, with 12 bases between. The CDR3 contains 11 residues.

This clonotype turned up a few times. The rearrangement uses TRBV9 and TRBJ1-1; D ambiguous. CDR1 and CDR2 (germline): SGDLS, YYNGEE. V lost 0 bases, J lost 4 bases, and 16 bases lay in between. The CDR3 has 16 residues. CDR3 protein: CASSVGAGVVGTEAFF. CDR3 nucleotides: TGTGCCAGCAGCGTAGGAGCAGGAGTGGTTGGCACTGAAGCTTTCTTT. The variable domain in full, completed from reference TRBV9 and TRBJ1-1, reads DSGVTQTPKHLITATGQRVTLRCSPRSGDLSVYWYQQSLDQGLQFLIQYYNGEERAKGNILERFSAQQFPDLHSELNLSSLELGDSALYFCASSVGAGVVGTEAFFGQGTRLTVV.

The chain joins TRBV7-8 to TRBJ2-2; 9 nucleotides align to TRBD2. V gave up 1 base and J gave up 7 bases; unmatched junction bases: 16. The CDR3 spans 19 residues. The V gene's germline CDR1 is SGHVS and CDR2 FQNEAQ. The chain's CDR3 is CASSLEDGLAGSAGGELFF. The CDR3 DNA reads TGTGCCAGCAGCTTAGAAGATGGTCTAGCGGGGTCGGCGGGCGGGGAGCTGTTTTTT.

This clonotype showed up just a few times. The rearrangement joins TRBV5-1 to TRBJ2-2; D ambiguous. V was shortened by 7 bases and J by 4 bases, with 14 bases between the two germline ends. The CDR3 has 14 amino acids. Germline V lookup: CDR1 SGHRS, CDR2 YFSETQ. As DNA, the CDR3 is TGCGCCAGCGGGGTATACTTCGGCACCGGGGAGCTGTTTTTT. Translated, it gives CASGVYFGTGELFF.

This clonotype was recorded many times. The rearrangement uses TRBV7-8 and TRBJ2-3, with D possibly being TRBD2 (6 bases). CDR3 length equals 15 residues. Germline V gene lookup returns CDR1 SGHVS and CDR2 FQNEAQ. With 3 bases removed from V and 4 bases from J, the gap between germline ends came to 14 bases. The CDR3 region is CASSFAGLRSDTQYF. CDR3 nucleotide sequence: TGTGCCAGCAGCTTCGCGGGGCTTCGATCAGATACGCAGTATTTT.

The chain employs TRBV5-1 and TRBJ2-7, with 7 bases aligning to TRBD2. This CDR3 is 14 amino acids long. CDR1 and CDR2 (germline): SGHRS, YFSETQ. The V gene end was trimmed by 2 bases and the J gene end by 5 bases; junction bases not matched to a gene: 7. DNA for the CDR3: TGCGCCAGCAGCTTAGGTGGGAGGGACGACGAGCAGTACGTC. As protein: CASSLGGRDDEQYV.

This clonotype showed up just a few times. The CDR3: CASSSPVAGGDYNEQFF. DNA of the CDR3: TGTGCCAGCAGTTCCCCCGTAGCGGGGGGAGACTACAATGAGCAGTTCTTC. V usage is TRBV6-2 or TRBV6-3 and J usage is TRBJ2-1, with 10 bases fitting TRBD2. Germline CDR1 is MNHEY and CDR2 is SVGEGT. V was pared by 4 bases and J by 3 bases, with 9 bases of the junction left unmatched. The CDR3 sequence is 17 residues long.